This TCR beta chain was documented in a study of T cell responses to AZD1222 COVID-19 vaccine (dated by TCRdb to the early 2020s). With regard to the full study: Because spike-specific TCR depth and breadth did not differ between the two schedules, AZD1222 recipients who got a second dose at roughly 4 weeks were pooled with those who got a second dose at roughly 12 weeks. Trial participants were enrolled by age into subgroups of 18-55, 56-69 and 70-plus years, and around 150, 28 and 57 TCR-sequenced participants, respectively, were included in these subgroups. TCR sequencing covered some 250 trial participants: some 210 given two doses of AZD1222 and approximately 26 given two doses of MenACWY control vaccine. Overall study results and their limits: Reportedly, almost half of the unique spike-specific TCRs recognized epitopes lying outside the regions that are mutated in the B.1.351 and B.1.1.7 variants. Because no day 14 peak-response samples were available, repertoires were characterized only after the peak T cell response. Only five to seven AZD1222 recipients were SARS-CoV-2 seropositive at baseline, limiting conclusions about previously exposed vaccinees. Vaccine-associated CD4 TCRs spanned the whole spike protein, with dominant responses in regions 160-218 and 743-854. The 56-69-year group was small, and its depth increase did not reach significance, likely because of low power. Participants were mostly white British and included more females than males, and it was suggested by the authors that clonal diversity may have been underestimated. A significant rise in spike-specific TCR breadth and depth was observed after two AZD1222 doses relative to day 0 and relative to MenACWY recipients.

Trimming takes 6 bases from V and 1 base from J, and the germline ends sit 9 bases apart. The germline V gene (reference sequence) provides CDR1 LNHDA and CDR2 SQIVND. Counted from cysteine to phenylalanine, this CDR3 has 13 amino acids. Of the read, only the CDR3 DNA is kept; its 39 bases are in frame from base 1. Concerning this clone: The clone's antigen remains unknown. No base-level quality is on record; no much larger clone is a single base apart.

The sample's time point label, decoded: baseline before first vaccination. Samples from vaccinated people were obtained from the UK trials COV001 and COV002, which included a single-blind randomized controlled phase 2/3 trial of AZD1222 (ChAdOx1 nCoV-19) in healthy adults. Trial participant PBMC samples were collected at day 0 and day 28 after the second dose for TCRbeta chain sequencing. The CDR3 regions of human TCRbeta chains were subjected to immunosequencing. Concerning the study's data processing: Repertoire TCRs were matched against a reference library of SARS-CoV-2-specific TCRs generated with the MIRA antigen-specificity platform. Breadth was defined as the fraction of unique TCRs that were SARS-CoV-2-associated. Depth was defined as the fraction of total T cells that were SARS-CoV-2-associated. Using the MIRA data, each spike-specific TCR was mapped to the spike region that the TCR reacts to and placed in a CD4 or CD8 class. Log10-transformed breadth and depth values were compared by one-way ANOVA with Sidak's multiple comparisons tests. In its TCRdb copy, this immuneACCESS table keeps in-frame sequences only and misses some clones. Where compared with another copy, unresolved V genes explain less than half of these, and the others have no known cause. That table gives V, J and clone size, and the DNA gave D and trimming. The sample profile shows 74,000 or so clones; roughly 85% of them were found once. Of the sample, more than 10% is held by the ten largest clones.

This clonotype was sampled from an adult in good health. Sequences were derived from peripheral blood, sampled on day 0 of AZD1222 vaccination. The rearranged chain carries TRBV19 and TRBJ1-1; there is no confident call for the D gene. The nucleotide sequence is TGTGCCAGTAGCTTATCAGGGAACACTGAAGCTTTCTTT. It specifies CASSLSGNTEAFF. The variable domain in full, with residues beyond the CDR3 obtained from the reference TRBV19 and TRBJ1-1 genes, is DGGITQSPKYLFRKEGQNVTLSCEQNLNHDAMYWYRQDPGQGLRLIYYSQIVNDFQKGDIAEGYSVSREKKESFPLTVTSAQKNPTAFYLCASSLSGNTEAFFGQGTRLTVV.